The present T cell receptor beta chain was sequenced within a study of regulatory T cells in long-lasting Graves disease (dated by TCRdb to about 2021). Describing the broader study: Newly diagnosed Graves' disease patients had taken antithyroid drugs for less than 3 months. TCR sequencing covered some 13 persistent and roughly 20 newly diagnosed Graves' disease patients, around 35 samples in total. Patients with persistent Graves' disease were compared with patients with newly diagnosed Graves' disease using TCR sequencing and RNA sequencing of peripheral blood. The study took place in China and was registered as a clinical trial.

Many counts were recorded for this clonotype. Its cognate antigen has yet to be identified. No much larger clone exists at a distance of one base, and base qualities are not known. What this sample's time point label stands for: newly diagnosed GD, antithyroid drugs for less than 3 months. For both TCR sequencing and RNA sequencing, RNA was extracted from PBMCs in TRIzol. The diagnosis of Graves' disease followed American Thyroid Association guidelines. Patients for the study were recruited at an endocrinology department in Xi'an, China. Each patient gave 7 to 9.5 milliliters of peripheral blood, collected in an EDTA anticoagulant tube. Ficoll Paque Plus density gradient separation was used to isolate PBMCs, and no further T cell sorting was done. An Agilent 2100 Bioanalyzer and agarose gel were used to check RNA quality, while a NanoDrop 2000 measured RNA concentration. CDR1 SNHLY and CDR2 FYNNEI were looked up in the germline V gene. From the cysteine through the phenylalanine, the CDR3 covers 12 amino acids. The CDR3 DNA has 36 bases and is translated from base 1. V loses 9 bases, J loses 4 bases, and the germline ends lie 10 bases apart.

Receptor libraries were prepared by multiplex PCR. The instrument given in TCRdb is Illumina HiSeq 4000. To build TCR beta libraries, CDR3 regions were amplified by Arm-PCR using iRepertoire HTBI primers. Gel purification was performed on PCR products prior to sequencing. The authors' analysis ran thus. Across samples, around 58 TRBV and roughly 15 TRBJ segments were identified and used for gene usage analysis of CDR3 amino acid clonotypes. Filtered high-quality paired reads were merged into contigs using COPE and FqMerger. Contigs were aligned with BLAST to IMGT TRBV, TRBD and TRBJ reference genes, and CDR3 was defined per IMGT. Any clonotype with a frequency above 0.1% was classified as a highly expanded clone. Repertoire diversity was measured by Shannon entropy, and V-J evenness by the Gini coefficient. A clonotype found in more than one individual was treated as public. TCRdb trimmed public reads at Q25 via fastp, called clones via MiXCR and kept in-frame beta chains. Each entry merges the rows of one CDR3 protein and shows their most common DNA and genes. What appears here as the V and J calls and clone size reflects TCRdb's work, not the paper's. The sample table shows roughly 500,000 distinct CDR3 sequences, and around 11% are seen once. The ten largest clones represent more than 8% of the sample.

Results and caveats for the whole study, not just this receptor: The study examined only peripheral blood because the primary lesion, thyroid tissue, could not be accessed. As a limitation, the authors acknowledged that the small sample size may reduce accuracy. Preferential use of TRBV28, TRBJ1-2 and TRBJ2-5 was observed in persistent disease, whereas TRBV20-1 and TRBJ2-1 were favored in newly diagnosed disease. Only the TCR beta chain was sequenced and analyzed. Lower TCR Shannon entropy and fewer highly expanded clones were observed in persistent Graves' disease patients than in newly diagnosed patients, which suggested clonal expansion. More public clonotypes were shared among persistent patients (under 3,000) than among newly diagnosed patients (roughly 1,000).

These sequences were also reported in another study, on T cells in Graves' hyperthyroidism and ophthalmopathy. The second publication reports: Stable Graves' hyperthyroidism was defined as the absence of progression to ophthalmopathy over 18 months of follow-up. Hyperthyroidism patients were newly diagnosed, with disease duration under 2 months, and aged 18 to 65 years. Exclusion was applied to patients with uncontrolled infections, other autoimmune diseases, pregnancy or lactation. Diagnoses were established on the basis of clinical symptoms, serum thyroxine and TRAb, thyroid ultrasound, and orbital computed tomography. The TCR CDR3 was subjected to a first round of RT-PCR using the HTBI primer set and the Qiagen OneStep RT-PCR kit. Most expanded thyroid clonotypes (frequency above 0.001) were also detected in blood, suggesting blood repertoires may reflect thyroid immune responses. In cross-validation, a model built on a 13 V-J signature told ophthalmopathy apart from stable hyperthyroidism with under 90% sensitivity and around 84% specificity, and in testing the same model reached 80%/75%. During validation, the model predicted progression to ophthalmopathy a median of approximately six months ahead of onset, with more than 60% sensitivity and around 73% specificity. TCR V-J signatures able to tell the groups apart were searched for in a discovery cohort of around 95 patients, of whom 43 had Graves' ophthalmopathy and roughly 57 had stable Graves' hyperthyroidism. Whether ophthalmopathy could be predicted prospectively was tested in an independent validation cohort made up of about 18 hyperthyroidism patients plus 17 patients who later progressed to ophthalmopathy. For training and testing, the 100 or so patients in the discovery cohort were randomly divided in a 7:3 ratio. Thyroid tissue and blood T-cell repertoires from about 6 Graves' hyperthyroidism patients were also compared in the study. After blood sampling, hyperthyroidism patients were treated with methimazole at a starting dose of 30 mg daily, and ophthalmopathy patients were treated with high-dose intravenous methylprednisolone. Libraries were constructed in a second round of multiplex PCR, after which size selection and purification were performed. Libraries were sequenced paired-end with 100 bp reads on an Illumina HiSeq2000. Raw data were processed with SOAPnuke, discarding reads with adapters, uncalled bases, mean Phred below 15, or no exact constant-primer or identifier match. COPE v1.2.5 was used to merge high-quality paired reads, and clonotypes were defined as unique nucleotide sequences. Clonotypes were aligned to IMGT TRBV, TRBD and TRBJ reference segments using MiTCR v1.1. The analysis included only V-J combinations with a frequency above 0.0001, which together covered approximately 99% of the repertoires. A TCS score was defined as the ratio between F50 (clonal expansion) and ExV (chaos), using BLOSUM62-based TCRdist between CDR3 peptides within each V-J. Welch's t-statistics and random forest reduced just over 500 V-J features to 13, which were used in a naive Bayes classifier (R e1071). Sample size was not statistically predetermined, and blinding of investigators to group allocation was not performed. TCR Vbeta CDR3 sequencing of 130 to 150 peripheral blood samples (under 45 ophthalmopathy, 70 to 85 hyperthyroidism and around 17 progressor patients) is reported in the paper.

Recombination linked TRBV2 to TRBJ2-1; the D gene is tentatively TRBD1 or TRBD2, each matching 5 bases. The sequenced sample was peripheral blood mononuclear cells (PBMCs), obtained at new diagnosis, from a patient treated with antithyroid drugs. The sequence was collected from a woman younger than 45 with Graves disease. Donor details come from another sample of the same person, matched by shared clones. DNA sequence: TGTGCCAGGGGGACGGCGTACAATGAGCAGTTCTTC. This gives the protein CARGTAYNEQFF.